Each of the 23 T cell receptor beta chains below was sequenced from the same sample in a study of blood T cell repertoires in COVID-19. Some clones are missing from TCRdb's copy, which holds only in-frame ones; the method was immunoSEQ multiplex PCR. The table shows 200,000 to 300,000 clones, with 81% occurring only once. Sequencing was performed on peripheral blood. All receptors derive from a woman aged 80 or over with COVID-19, enrolled during active disease.

This sequence joins TRBV28 and TRBJ1-6, with D perhaps matching TRBD1 (5 bases). V dropped 4 bases and J dropped 10 bases, with 20 bases sitting between them. The CDR3 is 16 amino acids. The germline gives CDR1 MDHEN, CDR2 SYDVKM. The CDR3 DNA is TGTGCCAGCAGTTCCCCGGGACGGGGCGGGAGGTCACCCCTCCACTTT. This encodes CASSSPGRGGRSPLHF.

The V and J genes are TRBV27 and TRBJ1-1; the match to TRBD1 covers 7 bases. V gave up 1 base and J gave up 0 bases; unmatched junction bases: 5. The germline V gene encodes CDR1 MNHEY and CDR2 SMNVEV (reference sequence). This CDR3 region has 16 residues. The CDR3 reads CASSLLGGGLNTEAFF. The CDR3 DNA follows: TGTGCCAGCAGTTTATTAGGGGGCGGTCTGAACACTGAAGCTTTCTTT.

This rearrangement joins TRBV6-1 to TRBJ2-3; no reliable D call. V was cut by 2 bases and J by 4 bases, with 7 bases left in between. This CDR3 has 13 amino acids. The germline V gene encodes CDR1 MNHNS and CDR2 SASEGT. The DNA for the CDR3 is TGTGCCAGCAGTGAATTTCCTTCAGATACGCAGTATTTT. It is translated as CASSEFPSDTQYF.

This chain uses TRBV9 with TRBJ2-1; TRBD2 is a possible D gene (5 bases). The germline V gene has CDR1 SGDLS and CDR2 YYNGEE. The CDR3 runs to 15 residues. The V end lost 3 bases, the J end lost 6 bases, and 16 bases lay between the germline ends. The CDR3 DNA reads as TGTGCCAGCAGCGCGTCCGGGATCGTAGTCAATGAGCAGTTCTTC. This translates into CASSASGIVVNEQFF.

V usage is TRBV3-1 (or the pseudogene TRBV3-2) and J usage is TRBJ1-2, with D unclear. Trimming removed 1 base from V and 3 bases from J, with 6 bases in between. CDR1 is LGHDT, CDR2 YNNKEL, per germline (reference sequence). This CDR3 region has 13 residues. The DNA of the CDR3 is TGTGCCAGCAGCCAAGGGACTTACTATGGCTACACCTTC. Translation gives CASSQGTYYGYTF.

There are a few counts of this clone. The chain uses TRBV5-6 and TRBJ1-1; no reliable D call. V was clipped by 1 base and J by 2 bases, with 6 bases between them. The CDR3 extends over 13 amino acids. The germline V gene has CDR1 SGHDT and CDR2 YYEEEE. The CDR3 loop is CASSLRGNTEAFF. The CDR3 nucleotides are TGTGCCAGCAGCTTGCGGGGTAACACTGAAGCTTTCTTT.

The DNA for the CDR3 is TGTGCCAGCAGCAGGAGGGACATTCAGTACTTC. Its translation: CASSRRDIQYF. J is TRBJ2-4 and V is TRBV21-1; the DNA was not used to check the table's D call, TRBD2. TRBV21-1 constitutes a pseudogene. CDR3 length: 11 residues.

In this sample, this clone turned up once. This sequence joins TRBV5-1 and TRBJ2-3; 7 bases map to TRBD2. V was clipped by 4 bases and J by 2 bases; unmatched bases: 7. The CDR3 has 15 amino acids. Germline lookup yields CDR1 SGHRS and CDR2 YFSETQ. CDR3: CASSAAGVFTDTQYF. The CDR3 bases are TGCGCCAGCAGCGCGGCGGGAGTATTCACAGATACGCAGTATTTT.

This clone has just a few counts. The chain joins TRBV30 to TRBJ1-5; a possible D gene is TRBD1 (5 bases). Germline CDR1 is GTSNPN and CDR2 is SVGIG (reference sequence). This CDR3 has 13 amino acids. The ends were cut back, 3 bases at V and 4 bases at J, with 10 bases in the middle. The chain's CDR3 is CAWSQGLNQPQHF. CDR3 DNA: TGTGCCTGGAGCCAGGGCCTAAATCAGCCCCAGCATTTT.

This chain joins TRBV24-1 and TRBJ1-2; D gene ambiguous. Germline V gives CDR1 KGHDR, CDR2 SFDVKD. V dropped 2 bases and J dropped 7 bases, with 13 bases sitting between them. CDR3 size: 14 residues. CDR3 sequence reads: CATSDSRKVVGYTF. The CDR3 region has the DNA TGTGCCACCAGTGATTCCAGGAAAGTGGTTGGCTACACCTTC.

The CDR3 loop reads CASSLLHRQGNTEAFF. The CDR3 DNA reads TGTGCCAGCAGCCTTCTCCACCGACAGGGGAACACTGAAGCTTTCTTT. The V call is TRBV3-1 (or the pseudogene TRBV3-2), the J call TRBJ1-1, with 7 bases fitting TRBD1. Germline trimming cut 4 bases from V and 1 base from J; bases unmatched to any gene: 9. CDR3 size: 16 residues. Germline CDR1 and CDR2: LGHDT and YNNKEL (reference sequence).

This clone has just a few counts. The chain employs TRBV27 and TRBJ2-7, with 7 nucleotides matching TRBD1. This CDR3 is built from 14 residues. The germline V gene encodes CDR1 MNHEY and CDR2 SMNVEV (reference sequence). Germline trimming cut 5 bases from V and 4 bases from J; bases unmatched to any gene: 8. The CDR3 protein is CASSRQGPTYEQYF. CDR3 DNA sequence: TGTGCCAGCAGTCGACAGGGTCCCACATACGAGCAGTACTTC.

The CDR3 DNA follows: TGTGCCAGCAGCTTGCGGAGGGACCCCAACGAGCAGTACTTC. Its protein is CASSLRRDPNEQYF. The chain combines TRBV5-8 with TRBJ2-7, with a weak D call TRBD2 (6 bases). The CDR3 is made up of 14 amino acids. Trimming stripped 1 base from V and 5 bases from J, with 13 bases between. CDR1 is SGHTS and CDR2 is YDEGEE in the germline V gene.

The chain has TRBV18 and TRBJ2-1, with 9 bases that match TRBD2. The CDR3 has 17 residues. Per the germline V gene, CDR1 is KGHSH and CDR2 is LQKENI. With 1 base clipped from V and 1 base from J, the junction kept 5 bases outside the gene matches. The CDR3, as DNA: TGTGCCAGCTCACCACGAGCGGGGGGAGGATCCTACAATGAGCAGTTCTTC. Its translation is CASSPRAGGGSYNEQFF.

The gene calls are TRBV28 and TRBJ2-1, with a possible D match to TRBD2 (6 bases). Trimming removed 2 bases from V and 3 bases from J, with 8 bases in between. CDR1 MDHEN and CDR2 SYDVKM come from the germline V gene. The CDR3 runs to 14 residues. CDR3 sequence (DNA): TGTGCCAGCAGTTTAACGGGACTCTACAATGAGCAGTTCTTC. It translates to CASSLTGLYNEQFF.

This clone was observed once. The chain has TRBV3-1 (or the pseudogene TRBV3-2) and TRBJ1-5; TRBD1 matches 7 bases. The CDR3 covers 16 residues. The V gene's germline CDR1 is LGHDT and CDR2 YNNKEL (reference sequence). Trimming cost V 4 bases and J 2 bases; bases outside gene matches: 8. CDR3 in DNA: TGTGCCAGCAGCCCCCAACAGGGGATTGGCAATCAGCCCCAGCATTTT. Translating it yields CASSPQQGIGNQPQHF.

This clone was counted once. The chain joins TRBV5-1 to TRBJ2-1; 8 bases line up with TRBD2. The CDR3 loop spans 15 amino acids. V lost 5 bases and J lost 0; bases outside the gene matches: 4. Germline V gene lookup returns CDR1 SGHRS and CDR2 YFSETQ. CDR3 in amino acids: CASRVAGSSYNEQFF. CDR3 DNA: TGCGCCAGCAGGGTAGCGGGGAGCTCCTACAATGAGCAGTTCTTC.

The gene calls are TRBV5-1 and TRBJ2-7; 8 bases agree with TRBD1. CDR1 SGHRS and CDR2 YFSETQ come from the germline V gene. The CDR3 is 14 amino acids. V was clipped by 3 bases and J by 0 bases; unmatched bases: 2. CDR3 region: CASSSGQGSYEQYF. CDR3 in DNA: TGCGCCAGCAGCTCTGGACAGGGCTCCTACGAGCAGTACTTC.

The CDR3 sequence is CASKSREGELDYDSPLHF. The CDR3 DNA sequence: TGTGCCAGCAAAAGTCGGGAGGGAGAATTGGATTATGATTCACCCCTCCACTTT. V and J are TRBV7-9 and TRBJ1-6, with no clear D. Trimming removed 7 bases from V and 8 bases from J, with 27 bases in between. Germline V lookup: CDR1 SEHNR, CDR2 FQNEAQ (reference sequence). CDR3 length: 18 amino acids.

Worth noting for this clone: The same CDR3 arises from other DNA sequences in this sample as well. The chain employs TRBV3-1 (or the pseudogene TRBV3-2) and TRBJ1-5, with a weak D call TRBD1 (6 bases). Trimming cost V 3 bases and J 4 bases, with 10 bases left between them. The V gene's germline CDR1 is LGHDT and CDR2 YNNKEL (reference sequence). This CDR3 contains 14 residues. The CDR3 spells CASSQGAGNQPQHF. CDR3 bases: TGTGCCAGCAGCCAGGGGGCTGGAAATCAGCCCCAGCATTTT.

The chain is built from TRBV29-1 and TRBJ1-1; D ambiguous. V was trimmed by 7 bases and J by 2 bases, leaving 20 bases between them. Germline V gene data show CDR1 as SQVTM and CDR2 as ANQGSEA. The CDR3 runs 15 residues. The CDR3 protein is CSAVTQAASNTEAFF. CDR3 DNA sequence: TGCAGCGCGGTTACCCAGGCAGCCTCTAACACTGAAGCTTTCTTT.

The chain joins TRBV19 to TRBJ2-7, with 10 bases fitting TRBD1. The CDR3 is made up of 17 amino acids. With 3 bases clipped from V and 4 bases from J, the junction kept 12 bases outside the gene matches. The V gene's germline CDR1 is LNHDA and CDR2 SQIVND (reference sequence). Here the CDR3 DNA reads TGTGCCAGTAGTATCCTCCCCCCGGGACAGGGGTTGTACGAGCAGTACTTC. Translating it yields CASSILPPGQGLYEQYF.

The rearrangement uses TRBV5-1 and TRBJ2-3, with 11 bases matching TRBD2. CDR3 size: 19 residues. Trimming took 4 bases from V and 0 from J; bases not matched to a gene: 13. Germline CDR1 is SGHRS and CDR2 is YFSETQ. As DNA, the CDR3 is TGCGCCAGCAGCCTGGGGCTAGCGGGGGGCCCCATTAGCACAGATACGCAGTATTTT. Translation: CASSLGLAGGPISTDTQYF.